The sequence of this T cell receptor (beta chain) was determined in a study of blood T cell repertoires in COVID-19. In the study overall: T cells, B-cell-depleted T cells, or PBMCs supplied cDNA or gDNA.

This CDR3 spans 15 amino acids. Trimming removed 3 bases at V and 6 bases at J, with 14 bases between. In germline, CDR1 is KGHDR, CDR2 SFDVKD. This table comes from immunoSEQ multiplex PCR, and its TCRdb copy is limited to in-frame clones, with some not included. The sample carries 170,000 or so clones, about 79% recorded once. The sequencing input was peripheral blood. J is TRBJ2-1 and V is TRBV24-1; perhaps TRBD1 as D (6 bases). This sequence originates from a woman aged 70-85 years with acute or convalescent COVID-19. The CDR3 here is CATSDPDSQFNEQFF. As DNA, the CDR3 is TGTGCCACCAGTGATCCGGACAGCCAATTCAATGAGCAGTTCTTC.